This TCR beta chain was captured by sequencing in a study of brain metastases from non-small cell lung cancer. Germline V gives CDR1 LGHNT, CDR2 FRNRAP. V lost 3 bases and J 5 bases, leaving 9 bases between the germline ends. This CDR3 contains 13 residues. Findings of the study overall: Brain metastases had lower T-cell infiltration than primary tumors. In 55% to 70% of brain metastases, T-cell clones were expanded compared with matched primary tumors.

About this clone itself: The target antigen is unknown.

Profiling relied on immunoSEQ multiplex PCR, and the TCRdb table lists in-frame clones only, not all of them. The data show approximately 7,800 clones, approximately 86% seen once. The sample comprised primary lung tumor tissue. This TCR was sampled from a donor older than 35 with non-small cell lung cancer. The genes are TRBV12-5 and TRBJ2-3, with D possibly being TRBD2 (5 bases). In DNA form, the CDR3 reads TGTGCTAGTGGTTTTCAGGCGGGAGATACGCAGTATTTT. It specifies CASGFQAGDTQYF.